The rows below give T cell receptor beta chains drawn from one sample of a study of response to subunit inactivated influenza vaccine. TCRdb itself ran the RT-PCR reads through MiXCR, one entry per CDR3 protein. The sample has more than 450,000 distinct CDR3 sequences, around 11% seen once; the top ten hold 9.5% to 12%. The same data also went into a second study, on T cells expressing NK-cell markers.

This material consisted of PBMCs from blood, taken on the day of vaccination. Receptors were obtained from a man aged 50-60 years who received an inactivated influenza vaccine. The CDR3 runs from the conserved cysteine through the conserved F or W. A D gene is named only where the DNA matches it firmly. The size of a clone is reported for some rows only, either as once, few or many, or as a class for expanded clones.

clone size: few; J gene: TRBJ1-1; V gene: TRBV28; D gene: TRBD1; CDR3 length: 17; CDR3 protein: CASSLMGGQGANTEAFF; CDR3 DNA: TGTGCCAGCAGTTTGATGGGTGGTCAGGGGGCGAACACTGAAGCTTTCTTT
clone size: many; J gene: TRBJ2-7; V gene: TRBV6-5; D gene: TRBD1; CDR3 length: 15; CDR3 protein: CASSYTGDPVYEQYF; CDR3 DNA: TGTGCCAGCAGTTACACAGGGGATCCCGTCTACGAGCAGTACTTC
clone size: NA; J gene: TRBJ1-1; V gene: TRBV5-1; D gene: NA; CDR3 length: 16; CDR3 protein: CASSLALGQGNTEAFF; CDR3 DNA: TGCGCCAGCAGCTTAGCCCTGGGGCAGGGCAACACTGAAGCTTTCTTT
clone size: few; J gene: TRBJ2-3; V gene: TRBV6-5; D gene: TRBD1; CDR3 length: 18; CDR3 protein: CASSYSIGTGEGTDTQYF; CDR3 DNA: TGTGCCAGCAGTTACTCGATCGGGACAGGGGAAGGCACAGATACGCAGTATTTT
clone size: few; J gene: TRBJ2-1; V gene: TRBV27; D gene: NA; CDR3 length: 11; CDR3 protein: CASSLGLMQFF; CDR3 DNA: TGTGCCAGCAGTTTGGGCCTAATGCAGTTCTTC
clone size: NA; J gene: TRBJ1-2; V gene: TRBV5-1; D gene: NA; CDR3 length: 14; CDR3 protein: CASSWGGGDYGYTF; CDR3 DNA: TGCGCCAGCAGCTGGGGAGGGGGAGACTATGGCTACACCTTC
clone size: many; J gene: TRBJ2-3; V gene: TRBV29-1; D gene: TRBD1; CDR3 length: 12; CDR3 protein: CSVVTGEDTQYF; CDR3 DNA: TGCAGCGTTGTAACAGGGGAAGATACGCAGTATTTT
clone size: few; J gene: TRBJ2-1; V gene: TRBV3-1; D gene: TRBD2; CDR3 length: 16; CDR3 protein: CASSQASGGSYNEQFF; CDR3 DNA: TGTGCCAGCAGCCAAGCTAGCGGGGGCTCCTACAATGAGCAGTTCTTC
clone size: NA; J gene: TRBJ1-1; V gene: TRBV6-2/TRBV6-3; D gene: TRBD1; CDR3 length: 14; CDR3 protein: CASTRTGGGTEAFF; CDR3 DNA: TGTGCCAGCACCCGGACAGGGGGGGGCACTGAAGCTTTCTTT
clone size: NA; J gene: TRBJ2-1; V gene: TRBV5-5; D gene: TRBD2; CDR3 length: 17; CDR3 protein: CASSRTSGGHRYNEQFF; CDR3 DNA: TGTGCCAGCAGCAGGACTAGCGGGGGTCATAGATACAATGAGCAGTTCTTC
clone size: NA; J gene: TRBJ1-1; V gene: TRBV4-3; D gene: NA; CDR3 length: 16; CDR3 protein: CASSQEIWGMNTEAFF; CDR3 DNA: TGCGCCAGCAGCCAAGAGATATGGGGCATGAACACTGAAGCTTTCTTT
clone size: NA; J gene: TRBJ1-6; V gene: TRBV12-3/TRBV12-4; D gene: NA; CDR3 length: 12; CDR3 protein: CASSFERTPLHF; CDR3 DNA: TGTGCCAGCAGTTTTGAAAGAACACCCCTCCACTTT
clone size: few; J gene: TRBJ1-5; V gene: TRBV6-1; D gene: NA; CDR3 length: 16; CDR3 protein: CASSERGGAGYQPQHF; CDR3 DNA: TGTGCCAGCAGTGAAAGGGGGGGGGCAGGGTATCAGCCCCAGCATTTT
clone size: few; J gene: TRBJ2-7; V gene: TRBV14; D gene: NA; CDR3 length: 14; CDR3 protein: CASSQRQLSYEQYF; CDR3 DNA: TGTGCCAGCAGCCAACGACAGCTCTCCTACGAGCAGTACTTC
clone size: few; J gene: TRBJ2-7; V gene: TRBV5-1; D gene: NA; CDR3 length: 14; CDR3 protein: CASSSSPGPYEQYF; CDR3 DNA: TGCGCCAGCAGCTCCTCTCCAGGGCCCTACGAGCAGTACTTC
clone size: many; J gene: TRBJ1-4; V gene: TRBV7-6; D gene: NA; CDR3 length: 14; CDR3 protein: CASSLRTVNEKLFF; CDR3 DNA: TGTGCCAGCAGCTTAAGGACAGTTAATGAAAAACTGTTTTTT
clone size: few; J gene: TRBJ1-1; V gene: TRBV5-5; D gene: NA; CDR3 length: 15; CDR3 protein: CASSFGGRTNTEAFF; CDR3 DNA: TGTGCCAGCAGCTTTGGGGGACGGACGAACACTGAAGCTTTCTTT
clone size: NA; J gene: TRBJ1-1; V gene: TRBV28; D gene: TRBD1; CDR3 length: 17; CDR3 protein: CASNQPGQGMMNTEAFF; CDR3 DNA: TGTGCCAGCAATCAACCGGGACAGGGGATGATGAACACTGAAGCTTTCTTT
clone size: few; J gene: TRBJ2-7; V gene: TRBV3-1; D gene: NA; CDR3 length: 15; CDR3 protein: CASSLVRAGLKVQYF; CDR3 DNA: TGTGCCAGCAGCCTAGTTAGGGCGGGCCTTAAGGTGCAGTACTTC
clone size: few; J gene: TRBJ2-7; V gene: TRBV12-3/TRBV12-4; D gene: NA; CDR3 length: 15; CDR3 protein: CASSSTGVLTYEQYF; CDR3 DNA: TGTGCCAGCAGTAGCACCGGGGTCCTAACCTACGAGCAGTACTTC
clone size: NA; J gene: TRBJ2-1; V gene: TRBV4-3; D gene: NA; CDR3 length: 15; CDR3 protein: CASSQDPGVSNIQFF; CDR3 DNA: TGCGCCAGCAGCCAAGATCCGGGGGTGTCAAACATTCAGTTCTTC
clone size: NA; J gene: TRBJ2-4; V gene: TRBV4-3; D gene: NA; CDR3 length: 18; CDR3 protein: CASSHVLGVRRSNNIQYF; CDR3 DNA: TGCGCCAGCAGCCATGTCCTGGGGGTACGAAGATCAAACAACATTCAGTACTTC
clone size: NA; J gene: TRBJ2-3; V gene: TRBV20-1; D gene: TRBD2; CDR3 length: 17; CDR3 protein: CSARDPTSGVLRDTQYF; CDR3 DNA: TGCAGTGCTAGAGACCCCACTAGCGGGGTTCTCCGAGATACGCAGTATTTT
clone size: many; J gene: TRBJ2-1; V gene: TRBV7-2; D gene: NA; CDR3 length: 12; CDR3 protein: CASSLSGGEQFF; CDR3 DNA: TGTGCCAGCAGCTTAAGTGGAGGTGAGCAGTTCTTC
clone size: few; J gene: TRBJ2-3; V gene: TRBV28; D gene: NA; CDR3 length: 12; CDR3 protein: CASTGTPDTQYF; CDR3 DNA: TGTGCCAGCACAGGGACTCCAGATACGCAGTATTTT
clone size: few; J gene: TRBJ2-5; V gene: TRBV20-1; D gene: TRBD2; CDR3 length: 15; CDR3 protein: CSAKKAGGNQETQYF; CDR3 DNA: TGCAGTGCAAAGAAGGCGGGGGGTAACCAAGAGACCCAGTACTTC
clone size: few; J gene: TRBJ2-2; V gene: TRBV24-1; D gene: TRBD1; CDR3 length: 16; CDR3 protein: CATSDQGTGNTGELFF; CDR3 DNA: TGTGCCACCAGTGATCAGGGGACAGGGAACACCGGGGAGCTGTTTTTT
clone size: NA; J gene: TRBJ2-5; V gene: TRBV4-2; D gene: TRBD1; CDR3 length: 16; CDR3 protein: CASSHGDREYQETQYF; CDR3 DNA: TGTGCCAGCAGCCACGGGGACAGAGAGTACCAAGAGACCCAGTACTTC
clone size: many; J gene: TRBJ1-5; V gene: TRBV4-1; D gene: NA; CDR3 length: 13; CDR3 protein: CASSQLKGGPQHF; CDR3 DNA: TGCGCCAGCAGCCAACTCAAGGGGGGGCCCCAGCATTTT
clone size: few; J gene: TRBJ2-5; V gene: TRBV4-2; D gene: NA; CDR3 length: 15; CDR3 protein: CASSQDQGAQETQYF; CDR3 DNA: TGTGCCAGCAGCCAAGATCAAGGTGCGCAAGAGACCCAGTACTTC
clone size: few; J gene: TRBJ2-1; V gene: TRBV19; D gene: TRBD1; CDR3 length: 14; CDR3 protein: CASSRGQVVPEQFF; CDR3 DNA: TGTGCCAGTAGTAGAGGACAGGTCGTCCCAGAGCAGTTCTTC
clone size: many; J gene: TRBJ2-1; V gene: TRBV12-3/TRBV12-4; D gene: NA; CDR3 length: 17; CDR3 protein: CASSLNSVGTLSHEQFF; CDR3 DNA: TGTGCCAGCAGTTTAAATAGTGTCGGGACCCTATCCCATGAGCAGTTCTTC
clone size: NA; J gene: TRBJ2-1; V gene: TRBV5-4; D gene: NA; CDR3 length: 16; CDR3 protein: CASSLWTGGPNNEQFF; CDR3 DNA: TGTGCCAGCAGCTTGTGGACGGGGGGCCCTAACAATGAGCAGTTCTTC
clone size: NA; J gene: TRBJ1-6; V gene: TRBV6-5; D gene: TRBD1; CDR3 length: 15; CDR3 protein: CASSYGTGIDSPLHF; CDR3 DNA: TGTGCCAGCAGTTACGGGACAGGGATTGATTCACCCCTCCACTTT
clone size: few; J gene: TRBJ2-1; V gene: TRBV5-6; D gene: TRBD1; CDR3 length: 18; CDR3 protein: CASSLAAGTGITYNEQFF; CDR3 DNA: TGTGCCAGCAGCTTGGCGGCTGGGACAGGGATTACTTACAATGAGCAGTTCTTC
clone size: NA; J gene: TRBJ2-7; V gene: TRBV5-1; D gene: NA; CDR3 length: 15; CDR3 protein: CASSLDQRGSYEQYF; CDR3 DNA: TGCGCCAGCAGCTTGGATCAGAGGGGCAGCTACGAGCAGTACTTC
clone size: few; J gene: TRBJ1-4; V gene: TRBV28; D gene: NA; CDR3 length: 16; CDR3 protein: CASSLFAQVKNEKLFF; CDR3 DNA: TGTGCCAGCAGTTTATTCGCACAGGTGAAGAATGAAAAACTGTTTTTT
clone size: few; J gene: TRBJ2-5; V gene: TRBV20-1; D gene: NA; CDR3 length: 13; CDR3 protein: CSARLGQRETQYF; CDR3 DNA: TGCAGTGCTAGACTGGGCCAACGGGAGACCCAGTACTTC
clone size: few; J gene: TRBJ2-7; V gene: TRBV4-3; D gene: NA; CDR3 length: 16; CDR3 protein: CASSQELAWSSYEQYF; CDR3 DNA: TGCGCCAGCAGCCAGGAACTAGCTTGGAGCTCCTACGAGCAGTACTTC
clone size: NA; J gene: TRBJ2-7; V gene: TRBV28; D gene: NA; CDR3 length: 15; CDR3 protein: CASSFYGDTSYEQYF; CDR3 DNA: TGTGCCAGCAGTTTTTACGGGGACACCTCCTACGAGCAGTACTTC
clone size: NA; J gene: TRBJ2-1; V gene: TRBV4-2; D gene: TRBD2; CDR3 length: 20; CDR3 protein: CASSQDDFRTSGGIRNKQFF; CDR3 DNA: TGTGCCAGCAGCCAAGACGATTTCAGGACTAGCGGGGGAATTAGGAATAAGCAGTTCTTC